This TCR beta chain was retrieved from a study of cytomegalovirus exposure and HLA in healthy donors (dated by TCRdb to about 2017). About the investigation overall: According to an earlier analysis of 587 of the donors, about 179 million T cells yielded approximately 120 million unique TCR beta sequences and less than 300 Gb of sequence data. About 280 gigabases of sequencing data and 91 million or so unique TCR sequences made up an early release that covered approximately 700 HLA-typed donors. Across 398 genotyped donors of the cohort, an average of roughly 250,000 unique TCR beta nucleotide sequences per donor were sequenced, and approximately 17% of those sequences were non-productive. In a later genetic analysis, genome-wide SNP genotypes for about 65% of the roughly 700 donors were used, and that subset was treated as a discovery cohort. The T cell repertoires of 666 subjects were profiled by immunosequencing and related to cytomegalovirus serostatus. Five DR-DQ haplotypes were handled as single units for association and clustering, since linkage in the cohort was strong. Every repertoire in the discovery cohort had been generated on one and the same sequencing platform. HLA typing covered class I and class II loci at four-digit resolution. An earlier analysis of about 600 of the donors used high-throughput TCR beta sequencing to judge whether each TCR beta V gene segment behaved as functional or pseudogenic. A separate validation cohort of roughly 120 different subjects was used in addition to the approximately 610-subject first cohort. Typing coverage differed by locus: A, B, C, DRB1 and DQB1 were typed in roughly 620-640 donors, DQA1 in 500 to 550, DPA1 in some 600, and DPB1 in just under 490. To predict cytomegalovirus infection status, the study brought together high-throughput TCR immunosequencing, statistical association of individual TCRs with disease status, and machine learning. Rather than drawing on any new phenotypic data, the later analysis identified candidate immune exposures from TCR beta sequences and the way those sequences occurred across donors. The study was designed to test whether signatures of past pathogen exposure could be identified by cataloging public T cell receptors. To study patterns of TCR occurrence, a later analysis re-analyzed previously published TCR beta repertoires from more than 550 donors and added high-resolution HLA genotyping. Alongside the repertoire data, information on donor age, sex, ethnicity and CMV serostatus was compiled. Of the roughly 400 genotyped donors, 65% to 90% were placed in the genetic ancestry cluster associated with self-reported Caucasian donors.

Receptors were amplified or captured by the immunoSEQ multiplex PCR assay. The multiplex PCR relied on a mix of 60 forward primers for TCR Vbeta segments and 13 reverse primers for TCR Jbeta segments. Amplification of the CDR3 region of rearranged TCR beta genes was performed with a multiplex PCR assay on genomic DNA. The amplified TCR beta libraries were sequenced on the Illumina HiSeq System as 87-base-pair reads. Per the original workflow: A later analysis tallied about 77 million unique TCR beta chains across the 650 to 750 repertoires, and some 12 million of those chains were shared by two or more donors. Raw reads were error-corrected and collapsed into unique sequences with a nearest-neighbor algorithm that merged closely related sequences to remove PCR and sequencing errors. V, D and J gene segments were assigned by aligning CDR3 sequences to IMGT reference sequences. Each retained sequence needed at least a six-nucleotide match to both a V gene segment and a J gene segment. Rearrangements were called productive when the CDR3 lacked stop codons and stayed in frame with V and J; all others were non-productive. CDR3 was defined by IMGT convention, running from the second conserved V-encoded cysteine to the conserved J-encoded phenylalanine. The earlier analysis of about 560 of the donors excluded any sequence lacking an unambiguous match to a single V gene segment. In an earlier analysis of around 600 of the donors, V segments were called functional above 56.7% productive rearrangements and were called segregating when the between-donor standard deviation exceeded 5%. A statistical classification framework was built to diagnose cytomegalovirus status from the catalog of TCR beta chain sequences. V and J gene assignment, in a later analysis, came from comparing TCR nucleotide sequences with IMGT/GENE-DB human TR gene sequences. A later analysis assigned CDR3 sequences and most-parsimonious VDJ recombination scenarios with the TCRdist pipeline. In a later analysis, each TCR beta chain was defined by its CDR3 amino acid sequence together with its V-gene family, and reads without a unique V-gene family were excluded. In a later analysis, 550 to 650 highly shared, low-generation-probability nucleotide sequences were removed to address suspected cross-contamination and a sequencing artifact. In a later analysis, a clonal expansion index was calculated for each public chain from normalized within-repertoire ranks of inferred template counts. Generation probabilities in a later analysis came from a VDJ recombination model fitted to out-of-frame rearrangements, and those results were checked against IGoR. In a later analysis, hypergeometric tests were used to score TCR-TCR, TCR-HLA and TCR-CMV co-occurrence, with a repertoire-size bias correction applied to TCR pairs. To estimate false discovery rates, a later analysis permuted the HLA or CMV assignments 20 times. In a later analysis, co-occurring TCRs were grouped using DBSCAN, and TCRdist sequence similarity was added for clustering within HLA-allele-positive subsets. For co-occurrence clustering, repertoires with fewer than 30,000 or more than 120,000 public chains were excluded, along with five repertoires with anomalous nucleotide sharing. TCRdb re-hosts the immuneACCESS table, in-frame sequences only. Its copies lack some clones; in the studies checked, an unresolved V gene accounts for under half of them, and the cause for the rest is not known. The V and J calls and the clone size are those of that table, but D and trimming were determined from the DNA. Present in this sample are tens of thousands of clones, roughly 70% of which were seen just once. In total, the top ten clones hold 9% to 14% of the sample.

Turning to this clone: It has no known antigen specificity. It has no much larger one-base neighbor in the sample; base qualities were not kept.

Broader findings and caveats from the paper: The classifier was reported to diagnose cytomegalovirus status with high specificity and sensitivity in both the original and validation cohorts. Linkage disequilibrium might explain the correlated functional status among segregating V segments, but an unknown experimental factor could not be ruled out. Most CMV-associated TCR beta chains appeared to be HLA-restricted in a later analysis, and the HLA associations seemed to be driven largely by CMV exposure. The authors suggested that the approach could potentially be extended to other disease states and immunological phenotypes. In a later analysis, HLA-associated TCR beta chains showed more clonal expansion and lower generation probabilities than non-associated chains that were equally common. Specific HLA alleles were associated with 18,000 or so TCR beta sequences at a false discovery rate of 0.05 in a later analysis. Because HLA typing was unavailable for some donors at each locus, only the typed subset was used in association tests. Around 16 rarely observed V segments, including chromosome 9 orphons, were excluded from the earlier analysis of about 600 of the donors because counts were too low. The presence/absence analyses assumed that sequencing depth was roughly uniform across donors, and that assumption may not be true. An association between a missense DCLRE1C variant and V-gene and J-gene trimming of TCR beta chains was found in a later genetic analysis and replicated in an independent cohort. In a later analysis, the rate of TCR association differed among HLA loci, with DRB1 alleles having the most associated TCRs and HLA-C alleles having the fewest. CMV serostatus was the only immune exposure information available for the cohort. Only TCR beta chains were sequenced in this cohort, and the absence of alpha or paired-chain data limited detectable features. In vitro tests confirmed that three of the cytomegalovirus-associated TCR beta chains recognize cytomegalovirus antigens. Across donors, most TCR sequences were observed very rarely, whereas some public TCRs were present in many individuals. A later analysis reported that several top co-occurrence clusters appeared linked to parvovirus B19, influenza, CMV and Epstein-Barr virus. Broadly in line with IMGT annotations, most TCR beta V segments showed up in productive rearrangements about 90% or about 30% of the time in an earlier analysis of roughly 590 of the donors. According to a later genetic analysis, donors in an Asian-associated ancestry cluster had fewer N-insertions in productive TCRs than the roughly 660-donor mean. When HLA alleles, especially DR and DQ, strongly co-occurred, TCR associations were difficult to assign to individual alleles. A further reported finding was that TCR beta sequences accurately predicted the HLA-A and HLA-B alleles for most subjects in the first cohort. In the study, around 150 TCR beta chains were listed as associated with cytomegalovirus. A group of highly shared sequence variants was considered likely to be a technical artifact of the sequencing pipeline.

The cohort was made up of 666 healthy bone marrow donors. All cohort members were sampled while nominally healthy, although unrecorded immune exposures were likely present. The donor was CMV seropositive and belonged to the group of 250 to 350 seropositive cohort members. A peripheral blood sample was provided by each donor, and peripheral blood mononuclear cells were used for TCR beta sequencing. Genomic DNA was extracted from the blood cell samples with the Qiagen DNeasy Blood Extraction Kit. The sample taken for sequencing was PBMCs. The sequence derives from a woman in her thirties or forties in good health and CMV-seropositive.

The DNA sequence is TGTGCCAGCAGCTTATCTTCCCAGAAGAATGAGCAGTTCTTC. Translated, this is CASSLSSQKNEQFF. The chain is encoded by TRBV7-3 joined to TRBJ2-1, with no confidently assigned D gene. CDR1 is given as SGHTA and CDR2 as FQGTGA, both from the germline V gene. V lost 2 bases and J lost 7 bases; the stretch between them is 12 bases long. The CDR3 spans 14 residues, from the cysteine through the phenylalanine. Just CDR3 DNA is preserved here, 42 bases in frame from base 1.